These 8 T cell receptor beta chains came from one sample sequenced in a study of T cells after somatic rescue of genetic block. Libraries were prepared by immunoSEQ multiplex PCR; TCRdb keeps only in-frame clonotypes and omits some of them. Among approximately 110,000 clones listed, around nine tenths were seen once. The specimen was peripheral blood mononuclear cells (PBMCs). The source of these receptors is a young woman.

This CDR3 is CASSGGQGREPHADTQYF. In DNA, the CDR3 is TGTGCCAGTAGTGGTGGACAGGGGAGAGAGCCACACGCAGATACGCAGTATTTT. The V call is TRBV19, the J call TRBJ2-3; 9 bases agree with TRBD1. CDR1 and CDR2 from the germline V gene are LNHDA and SQIVND (reference sequence). CDR3 length: 18 residues. J gave up 4 bases and V 5 bases, and 16 bases lay outside the gene matches.

The CDR3: CASSLVVGSSDTQYF. The CDR3, as DNA: TGTGCCAGCAGCTTGGTAGTCGGCTCCTCAGATACGCAGTATTTT. This chain joins TRBV5-4 and TRBJ2-3; D not resolved. Per the germline V gene, CDR1 is SGHNT and CDR2 is YYREEE (reference sequence). The CDR3 length is 15 residues. V shed 0 bases and J shed 4 bases, with 12 bases lying between them.

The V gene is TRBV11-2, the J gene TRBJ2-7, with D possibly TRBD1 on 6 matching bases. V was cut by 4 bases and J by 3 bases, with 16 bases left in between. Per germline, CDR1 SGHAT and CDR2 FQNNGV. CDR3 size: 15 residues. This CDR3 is CASSSRGGHVYEQYF. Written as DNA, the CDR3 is TGTGCCAGCAGCTCCCGAGGGGGACACGTCTACGAGCAGTACTTC.

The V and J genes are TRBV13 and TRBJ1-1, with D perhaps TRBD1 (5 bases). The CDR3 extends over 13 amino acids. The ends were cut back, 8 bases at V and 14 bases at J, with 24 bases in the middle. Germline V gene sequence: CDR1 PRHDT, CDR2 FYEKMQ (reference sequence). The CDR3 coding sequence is TGTGCCAGCGGCCGTGCGATGGGAAGGGACGGGTTCTTT. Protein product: CASGRAMGRDGFF. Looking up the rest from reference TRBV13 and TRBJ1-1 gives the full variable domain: AAGVIQSPRHLIKEKRETATLKCYPIPRHDTVYWYQQGPGQDPQFLISFYEKMQSDKGSIPDRFSAQQFSDYHSELNMSSLELGDSALYFCASGRAMGRDGFFGQGTRLTVV.

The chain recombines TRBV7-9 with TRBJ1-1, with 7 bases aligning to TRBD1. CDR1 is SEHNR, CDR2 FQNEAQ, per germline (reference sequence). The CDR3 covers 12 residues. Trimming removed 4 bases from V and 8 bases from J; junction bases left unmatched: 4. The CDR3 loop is CASSSAGGEAFF. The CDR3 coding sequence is TGTGCCAGCAGCTCTGCAGGGGGGGAAGCTTTCTTT.

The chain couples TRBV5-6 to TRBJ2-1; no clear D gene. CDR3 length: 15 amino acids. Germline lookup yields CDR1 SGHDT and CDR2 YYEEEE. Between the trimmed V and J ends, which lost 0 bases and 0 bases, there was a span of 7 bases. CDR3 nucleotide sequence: TGTGCCAGCAGCTTGGTGGGCGCCTCCTACAATGAGCAGTTCTTC. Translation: CASSLVGASYNEQFF.

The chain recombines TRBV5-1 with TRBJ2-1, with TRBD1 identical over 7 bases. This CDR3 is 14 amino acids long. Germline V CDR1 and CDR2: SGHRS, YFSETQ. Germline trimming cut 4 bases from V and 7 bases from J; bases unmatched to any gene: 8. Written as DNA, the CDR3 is TGCGCCAGCAGCCTAGGGGACAGAATGAATGAGCAGTTCTTC. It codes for CASSLGDRMNEQFF. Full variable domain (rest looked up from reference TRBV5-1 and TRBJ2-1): KAGVTQTPRYLIKTRGQQVTLSCSPISGHRSVSWYQQTPGQGLQFLFEYFSETQRNKGNFPGRFSGRQFSNSRSEMNVSTLELGDSALYLCASSLGDRMNEQFFGPGTRLTVL.

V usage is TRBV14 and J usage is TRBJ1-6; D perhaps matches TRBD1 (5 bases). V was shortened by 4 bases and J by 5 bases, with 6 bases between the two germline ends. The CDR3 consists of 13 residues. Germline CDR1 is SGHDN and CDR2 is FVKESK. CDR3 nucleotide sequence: TGTGCCAGCAGCCTCAGGGATAATTCACCCCTCCACTTT. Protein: CASSLRDNSPLHF.